The TCR beta chain under discussion was sequenced for a study of shared clonotypes between healthy human individuals. Losses at the gene ends were 1 base for V and 4 bases for J; bases not matched to a gene: 13. The CDR3 is 18 residues long. Looked up from germline, CDR1 is MGHDK and CDR2 is SYGVNS. Selected positively for CCR7 and CD45RO-negative, naive CD8 cells excluded terminally differentiated effector memory CD45RA+ cells. Clones were sequenced by immunoSEQ multiplex PCR, and TCRdb holds only the in-frame ones, with some missing. This sample has more than 2 million clones, with 80% to 95% found just once.

The receptor comes from a man aged 18 to 29 in good health. Some clones in this sample may be carry-over from other donors' samples. Source material: naive CD8+ T cells from PBMCs. This chain links TRBV25-1 with TRBJ2-1; 7 bases fit TRBD2. In nucleotides, the CDR3 is TGTGCCAGCAGTGAATTCGGTAGCAGGGCTAGCGGTTACAATGAGCAGTTCTTC. Its protein is CASSEFGSRASGYNEQFF. Supplemented by reference TRBV25-1 and TRBJ2-1, the full variable domain reads EADIYQTPRYLVIGTGKKITLECSQTMGHDKMYWYQQDPGMELHLIHYSYGVNSTEKGDLSSESTVSRIRTEHFPLTLESARPSHTSQYLCASSEFGSRASGYNEQFFGPGTRLTVL.